A single T cell receptor beta chain is shown here with its context. The sample comes from a study of cytomegalovirus exposure and HLA in healthy donors. Method: immunoSEQ multiplex PCR; TCRdb's copy keeps in-frame clones and lacks some. The sample has tens of thousands of clones, around 97% seen once. The CDR3 loop spans 17 amino acids. Per germline, CDR1 MDHEN and CDR2 SYDVKM. Trimming removed 8 bases from V and 6 bases from J; junction bases left unmatched: 20. This TCR was sampled from a young man in good health and CMV-seropositive. Sequenced input: PBMCs. The chain is built from TRBV28 and TRBJ2-3, with 7 bases identical to TRBD2. The CDR3 DNA reads as TGTGCCAGCCCTCCTTCCCGTGGGGGAGGGCCGAGGGATACGCAGTATTTT. Encoded protein: CASPPSRGGGPRDTQYF.